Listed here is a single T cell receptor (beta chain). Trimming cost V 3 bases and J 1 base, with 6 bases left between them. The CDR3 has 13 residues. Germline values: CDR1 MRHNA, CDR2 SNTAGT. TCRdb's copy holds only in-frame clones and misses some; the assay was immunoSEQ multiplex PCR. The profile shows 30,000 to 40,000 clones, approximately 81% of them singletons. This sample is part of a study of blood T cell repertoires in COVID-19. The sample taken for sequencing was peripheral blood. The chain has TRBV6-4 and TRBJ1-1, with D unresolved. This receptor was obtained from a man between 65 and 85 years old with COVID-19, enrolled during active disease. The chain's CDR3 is CASSEHPNTEAFF. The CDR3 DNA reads TGTGCCAGCAGTGAACATCCGAACACTGAAGCTTTCTTT.